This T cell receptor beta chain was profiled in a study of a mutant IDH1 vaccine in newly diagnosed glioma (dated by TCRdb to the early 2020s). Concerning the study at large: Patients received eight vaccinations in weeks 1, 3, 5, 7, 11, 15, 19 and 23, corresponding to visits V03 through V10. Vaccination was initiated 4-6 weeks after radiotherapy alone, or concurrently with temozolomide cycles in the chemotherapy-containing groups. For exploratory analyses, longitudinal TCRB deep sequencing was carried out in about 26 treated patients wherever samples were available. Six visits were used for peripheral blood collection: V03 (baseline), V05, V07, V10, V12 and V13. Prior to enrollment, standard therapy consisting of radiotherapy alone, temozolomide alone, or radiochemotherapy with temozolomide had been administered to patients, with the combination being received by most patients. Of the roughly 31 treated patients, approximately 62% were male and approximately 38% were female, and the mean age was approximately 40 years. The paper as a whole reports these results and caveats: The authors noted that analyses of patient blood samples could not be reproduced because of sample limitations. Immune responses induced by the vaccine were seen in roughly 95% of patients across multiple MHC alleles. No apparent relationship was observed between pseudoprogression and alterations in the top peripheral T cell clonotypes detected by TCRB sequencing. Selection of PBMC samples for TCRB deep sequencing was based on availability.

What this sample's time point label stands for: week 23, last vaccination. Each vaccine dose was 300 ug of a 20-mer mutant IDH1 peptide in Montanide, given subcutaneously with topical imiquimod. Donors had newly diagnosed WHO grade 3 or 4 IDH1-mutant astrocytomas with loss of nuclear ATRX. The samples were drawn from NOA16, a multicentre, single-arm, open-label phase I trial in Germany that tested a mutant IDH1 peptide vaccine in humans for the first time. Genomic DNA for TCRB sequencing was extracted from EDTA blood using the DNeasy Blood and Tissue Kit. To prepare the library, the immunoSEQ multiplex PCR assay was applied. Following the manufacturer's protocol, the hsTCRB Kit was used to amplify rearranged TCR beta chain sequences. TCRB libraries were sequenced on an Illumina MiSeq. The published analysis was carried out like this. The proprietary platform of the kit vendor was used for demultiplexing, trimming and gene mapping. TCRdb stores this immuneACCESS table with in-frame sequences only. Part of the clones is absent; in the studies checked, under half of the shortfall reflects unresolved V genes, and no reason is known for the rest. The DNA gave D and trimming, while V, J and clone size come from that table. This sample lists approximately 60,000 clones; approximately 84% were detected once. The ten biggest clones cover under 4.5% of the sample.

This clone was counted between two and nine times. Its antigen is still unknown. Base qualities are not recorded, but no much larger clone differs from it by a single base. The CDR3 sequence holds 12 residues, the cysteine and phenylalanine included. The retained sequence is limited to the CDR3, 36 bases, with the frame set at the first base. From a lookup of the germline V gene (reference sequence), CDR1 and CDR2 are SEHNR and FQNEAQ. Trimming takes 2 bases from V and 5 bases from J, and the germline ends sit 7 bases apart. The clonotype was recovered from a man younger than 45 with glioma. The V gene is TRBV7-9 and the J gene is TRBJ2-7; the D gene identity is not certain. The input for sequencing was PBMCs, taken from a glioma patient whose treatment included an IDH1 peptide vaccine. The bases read TGTGCCAGCAGCTTAACCGTCCACGAGCAGTACTTC. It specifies CASSLTVHEQYF.